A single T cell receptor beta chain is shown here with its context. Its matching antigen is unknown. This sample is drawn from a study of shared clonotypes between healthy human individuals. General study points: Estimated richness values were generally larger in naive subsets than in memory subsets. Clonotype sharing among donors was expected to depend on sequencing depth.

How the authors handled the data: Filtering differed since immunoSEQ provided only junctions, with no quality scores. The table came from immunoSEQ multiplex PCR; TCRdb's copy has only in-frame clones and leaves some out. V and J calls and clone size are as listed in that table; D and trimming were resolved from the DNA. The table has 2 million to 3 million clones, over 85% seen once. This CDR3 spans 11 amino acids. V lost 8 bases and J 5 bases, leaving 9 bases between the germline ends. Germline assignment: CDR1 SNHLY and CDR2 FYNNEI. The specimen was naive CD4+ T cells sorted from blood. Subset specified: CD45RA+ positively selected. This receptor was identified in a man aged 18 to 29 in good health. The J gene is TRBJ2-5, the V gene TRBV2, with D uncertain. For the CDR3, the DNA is TGTGCCAGCGCCCAGGTGGAGACCCAGTACTTC. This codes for CASAQVETQYF.